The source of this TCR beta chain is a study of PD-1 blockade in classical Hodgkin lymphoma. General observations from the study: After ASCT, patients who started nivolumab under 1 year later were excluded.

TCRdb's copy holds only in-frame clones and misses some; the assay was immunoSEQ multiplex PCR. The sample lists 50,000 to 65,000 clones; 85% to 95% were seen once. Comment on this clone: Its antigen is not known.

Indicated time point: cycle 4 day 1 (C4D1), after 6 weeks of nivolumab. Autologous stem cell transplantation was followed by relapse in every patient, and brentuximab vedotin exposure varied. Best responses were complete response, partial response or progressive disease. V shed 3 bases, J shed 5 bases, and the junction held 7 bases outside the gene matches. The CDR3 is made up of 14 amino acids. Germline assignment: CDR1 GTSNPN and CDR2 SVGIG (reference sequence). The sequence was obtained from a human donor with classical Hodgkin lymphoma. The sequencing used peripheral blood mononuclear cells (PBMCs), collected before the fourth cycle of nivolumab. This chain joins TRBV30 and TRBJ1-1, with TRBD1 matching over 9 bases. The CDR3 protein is CAWRTGTGYTEAFF. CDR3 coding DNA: TGTGCCTGGAGGACCGGGACAGGGTATACTGAAGCTTTCTTT.